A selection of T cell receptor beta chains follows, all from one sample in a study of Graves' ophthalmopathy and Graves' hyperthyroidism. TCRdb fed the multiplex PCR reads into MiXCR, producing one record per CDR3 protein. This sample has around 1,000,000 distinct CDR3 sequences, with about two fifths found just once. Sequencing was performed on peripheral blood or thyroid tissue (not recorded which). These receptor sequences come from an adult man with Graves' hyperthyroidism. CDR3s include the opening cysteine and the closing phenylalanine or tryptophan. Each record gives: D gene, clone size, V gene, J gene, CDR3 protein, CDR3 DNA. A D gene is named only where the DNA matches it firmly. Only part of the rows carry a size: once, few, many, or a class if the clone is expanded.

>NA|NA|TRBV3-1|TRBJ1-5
CASSGGGVLHQPQHF
TGTGCCAGCAGTGGGGGGGGCGTGTTGCATCAGCCCCAGCATTTT
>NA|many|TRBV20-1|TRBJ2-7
CSATPPHLSYEQYF
TGCAGTGCCACTCCACCTCACCTATCCTACGAGCAGTACTTC
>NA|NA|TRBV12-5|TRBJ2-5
CASSQGGPLREKETQYF
TGTGCCAGCAGTCAGGGGGGACCCCTCCGGGAAAAAGAGACCCAGTACTTC
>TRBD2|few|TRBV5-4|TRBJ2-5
CASSLSGGAVETQYF
TGTGCCAGCAGCTTGAGCGGGGGGGCGGTGGAGACCCAGTACTTC
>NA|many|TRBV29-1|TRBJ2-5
CSAIPGLGFQETQYF
TGCAGCGCCATTCCGGGGTTGGGATTCCAAGAGACCCAGTACTTC
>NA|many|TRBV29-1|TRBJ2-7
CSVESYGASYEQYF
TGCAGCGTTGAATCTTATGGAGCCTCCTACGAGCAGTACTTC
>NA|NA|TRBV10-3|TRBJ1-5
CAARREGLDNQPQHF
TGTGCCGCGAGAAGGGAGGGGCTCGACAATCAGCCCCAGCATTTT
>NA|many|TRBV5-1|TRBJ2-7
CASSLAGTALDEQYF
TGCGCCAGCAGCTTGGCCGGGACGGCCCTGGACGAGCAGTACTTC
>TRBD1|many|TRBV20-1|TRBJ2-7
CSARDAQGVRYEQYF
TGCAGTGCTAGAGACGCCCAGGGGGTACGGTACGAGCAGTACTTC
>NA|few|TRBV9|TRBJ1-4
CASSEGHLPEKLFF
TGTGCCAGCAGCGAGGGACATTTACCCGAAAAACTGTTTTTT
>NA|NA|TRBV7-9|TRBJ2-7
CASSLAAQAEQYF
TGTGCCAGCAGCTTAGCGGCGCAGGCGGAGCAGTACTTC
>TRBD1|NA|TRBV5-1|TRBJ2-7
CASSLGAPAGGEGREQYF
TGCGCCAGCAGCTTGGGAGCCCCCGCAGGGGGAGAGGGTAGGGAGCAGTACTTC
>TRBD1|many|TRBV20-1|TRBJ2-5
CSAQGQVAETQYF
TGCAGTGCTCAGGGACAGGTGGCAGAGACCCAGTACTTC
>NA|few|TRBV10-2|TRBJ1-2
CASSTRTVIGHGYTF
TGTGCCAGCAGTACCAGGACAGTAATTGGGCATGGCTACACCTTC
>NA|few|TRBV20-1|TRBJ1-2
CSARGSDYGYTF
TGCAGTGCTAGAGGATCGGACTATGGCTACACCTTC
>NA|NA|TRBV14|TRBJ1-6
CASSQVGYSPLHF
TGTGCCAGCAGCCAGGTTGGGTATTCACCCCTCCACTTT
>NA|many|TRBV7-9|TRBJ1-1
CASSPRSPNTEAFF
TGTGCCAGCAGCCCCCGTAGCCCGAACACTGAAGCTTTCTTT
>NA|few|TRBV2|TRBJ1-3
CASSAGQPISGNTIYF
TGTGCCAGCAGTGCCGGACAGCCCATCTCTGGAAACACCATATATTTT
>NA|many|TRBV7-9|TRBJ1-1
CASVNRGAAANTEAFF
TGTGCCAGCGTCAATAGGGGGGCCGCAGCGAACACTGAAGCTTTCTTT
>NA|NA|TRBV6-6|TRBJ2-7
CAGSPSAESSYEQYF
TGTGCCGGCAGCCCCAGCGCAGAAAGCTCCTACGAGCAGTACTTC
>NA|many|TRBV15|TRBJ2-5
CATSRDLTVLETQYF
TGTGCCACCAGCAGAGATCTAACAGTCCTAGAGACCCAGTACTTC
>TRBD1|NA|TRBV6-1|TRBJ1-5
CASTVFGQGASNQPQHF
TGTGCCAGCACTGTATTCGGACAGGGGGCATCCAATCAGCCCCAGCATTTT
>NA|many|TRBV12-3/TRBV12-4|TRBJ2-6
CASTHRQGSGANVLTF
TGTGCCAGCACCCATCGTCAGGGGTCTGGGGCCAACGTCCTGACTTTC
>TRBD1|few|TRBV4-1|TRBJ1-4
CASSQNPGQGASANEKLFF
TGCGCCAGCAGCCAGAACCCGGGACAGGGGGCGTCAGCTAATGAAAAACTGTTTTTT
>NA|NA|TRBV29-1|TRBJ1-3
CSVEDGGPNTIYF
TGCAGCGTTGAAGACGGGGGCCCGAACACCATATATTTT
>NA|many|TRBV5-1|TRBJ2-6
CASSLESNSGANVLTF
TGCGCCAGCAGCCTGGAATCGAACTCTGGGGCCAACGTCCTGACTTTC
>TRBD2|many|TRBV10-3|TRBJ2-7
CAIREGQGTSGTSYEQYF
TGTGCCATCAGGGAAGGACAGGGGACTAGCGGGACATCCTACGAGCAGTACTTC
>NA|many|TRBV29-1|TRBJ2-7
CSVEDLSSYEQYF
TGCAGCGTTGAAGACTTGAGCTCCTACGAGCAGTACTTC
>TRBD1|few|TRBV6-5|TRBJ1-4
CASRPVRDRGPNEKLFF
TGTGCCAGCAGACCGGTCCGGGACAGGGGACCCAATGAAAAACTGTTTTTT
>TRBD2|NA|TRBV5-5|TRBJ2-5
CASIRTSGRVPAQETQYF
TGTGCCAGCATCCGGACTAGCGGGAGGGTCCCCGCTCAAGAGACCCAGTACTTC
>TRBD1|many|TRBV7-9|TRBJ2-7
CASSPTDRGEQYF
TGTGCCAGCAGCCCGACGGACAGGGGCGAGCAGTACTTC
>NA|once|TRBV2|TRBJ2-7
CASSEARPPDVYEQYF
TGTGCCAGCAGTGAAGCGCGACCGCCTGATGTCTACGAGCAGTACTTC
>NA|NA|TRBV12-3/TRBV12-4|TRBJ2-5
CASLGLSSGTQYF
TGTGCCAGCCTTGGACTCAGCAGTGGGACCCAGTACTTC
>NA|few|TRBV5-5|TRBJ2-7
CASSQTAGSYEQYF
TGTGCCAGCAGTCAGACAGCCGGCTCCTACGAGCAGTACTTC
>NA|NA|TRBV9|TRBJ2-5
CASSTAAGTTKETQYF
TGTGCCAGCAGCACAGCCGCCGGGACCACTAAAGAGACCCAGTACTTC
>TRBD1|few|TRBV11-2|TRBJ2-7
CASSRGPPFEQYF
TGTGCCAGCAGCAGGGGGCCCCCATTTGAGCAGTACTTC
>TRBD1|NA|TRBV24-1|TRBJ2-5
CATSDELGGIPQETQYF
TGTGCCACCAGTGATGAACTAGGGGGCATACCTCAAGAGACCCAGTACTTC
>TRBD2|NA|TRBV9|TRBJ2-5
CASSRKLAGEETQYF
TGTGCCAGCAGCCGGAAGCTAGCGGGGGAAGAGACCCAGTACTTC
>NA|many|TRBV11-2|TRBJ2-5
CASSLYGARPQQETQYF
TGTGCCAGCAGCTTATATGGGGCGCGGCCACAACAAGAGACCCAGTACTTC
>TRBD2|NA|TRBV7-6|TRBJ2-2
CASSLSGGALGELFF
TGTGCCAGCAGTTTAAGCGGGGGGGCCCTCGGGGAGCTGTTTTTT
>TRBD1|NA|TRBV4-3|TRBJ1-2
CASSQGSRGRWDGHTF
TGCGCCAGCAGCCAAGGATCCAGGGGGCGCTGGGATGGCCACACCTTC
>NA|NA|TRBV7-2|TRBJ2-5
CASSLAVAGRHQPQYF
TGTGCCAGCAGCTTAGCCGTGGCAGGGAGGCATCAGCCCCAGTACTTC
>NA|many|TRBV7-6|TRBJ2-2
CASSLHPGANTGELFF
TGTGCCAGCAGCTTACACCCGGGGGCGAACACCGGGGAGCTGTTTTTT
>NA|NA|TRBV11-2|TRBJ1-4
CASSPLIRDEKLFF
TGTGCCAGCAGCCCATTAATCAGGGATGAAAAACTGTTTTTT